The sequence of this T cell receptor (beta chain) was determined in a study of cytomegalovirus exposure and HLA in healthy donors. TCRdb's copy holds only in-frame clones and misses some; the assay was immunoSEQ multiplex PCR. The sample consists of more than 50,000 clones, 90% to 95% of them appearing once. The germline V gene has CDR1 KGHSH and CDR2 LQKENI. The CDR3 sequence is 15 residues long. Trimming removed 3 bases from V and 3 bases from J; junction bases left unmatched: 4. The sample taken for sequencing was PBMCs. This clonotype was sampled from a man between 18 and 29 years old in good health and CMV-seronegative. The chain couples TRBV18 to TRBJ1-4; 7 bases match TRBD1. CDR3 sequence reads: CASSPLGQSNEKLFF. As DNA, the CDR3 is TGTGCCAGCTCACCGCTGGGACAGTCTAATGAAAAACTGTTTTTT.